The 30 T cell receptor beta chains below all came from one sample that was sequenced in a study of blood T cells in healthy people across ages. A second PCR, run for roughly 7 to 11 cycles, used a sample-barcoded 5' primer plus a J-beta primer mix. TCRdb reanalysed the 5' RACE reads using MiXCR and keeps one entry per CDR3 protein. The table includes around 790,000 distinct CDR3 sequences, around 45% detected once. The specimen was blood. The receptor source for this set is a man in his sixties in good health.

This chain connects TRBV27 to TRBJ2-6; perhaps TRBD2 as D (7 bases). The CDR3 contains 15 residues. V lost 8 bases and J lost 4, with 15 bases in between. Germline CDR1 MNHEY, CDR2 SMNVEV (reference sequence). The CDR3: CASCPRGAGANVLTF. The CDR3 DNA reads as TGTGCCAGCTGTCCCCGGGGGGCCGGGGCCAACGTCCTGACTTTC. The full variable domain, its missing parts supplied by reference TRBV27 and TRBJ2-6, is EAQVTQNPRYLITVTGKKLTVTCSQNMNHEYMSWYRQDPGLGLRQIYYSMNVEVTDKGDVPEGYKVSRKEKRNFPLILESPSPNQTSLYFCASCPRGAGANVLTFGAGSRLTVL.

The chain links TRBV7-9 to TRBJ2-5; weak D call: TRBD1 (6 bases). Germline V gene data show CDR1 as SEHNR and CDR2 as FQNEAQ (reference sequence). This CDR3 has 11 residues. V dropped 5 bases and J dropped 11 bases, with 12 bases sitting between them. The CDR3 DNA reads TGTGCCAGCAGCCTACAGGGTCCACAGTACTTC. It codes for CASSLQGPQYF.

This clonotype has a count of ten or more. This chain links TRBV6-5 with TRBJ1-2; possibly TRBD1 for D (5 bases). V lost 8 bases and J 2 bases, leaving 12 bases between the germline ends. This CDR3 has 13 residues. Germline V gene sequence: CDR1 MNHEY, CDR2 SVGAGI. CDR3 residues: CASSLGVNYGYTF. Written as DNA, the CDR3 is TGTGCCAGCTCCCTGGGGGTAAACTATGGCTACACCTTC.

CDR3 amino acids: CASSLDLSGTGLSYEQYF. The CDR3 DNA reads TGTGCCAGCAGCTTGGATCTAAGCGGAACTGGCCTCTCCTACGAGCAGTACTTC. V and J are TRBV5-6 and TRBJ2-7; tentatively, D is TRBD2 (5 bases). Trimming stripped 0 bases from V and 0 bases from J, with 19 bases between. Germline V lookup: CDR1 SGHDT, CDR2 YYEEEE. CDR3 length: 18 amino acids.

Here the CDR3 reads CAWKTGGGYTF. DNA for the CDR3: TGTGCCTGGAAAACAGGGGGCGGCTACACCTTC. This sequence joins TRBV30 and TRBJ1-2; 9 bases are shared with TRBD1. From germline, CDR1 is GTSNPN and CDR2 SVGIG (reference sequence). J gave up 8 bases and V 4 bases, and 2 bases lay outside the gene matches. This CDR3 contains 11 residues.

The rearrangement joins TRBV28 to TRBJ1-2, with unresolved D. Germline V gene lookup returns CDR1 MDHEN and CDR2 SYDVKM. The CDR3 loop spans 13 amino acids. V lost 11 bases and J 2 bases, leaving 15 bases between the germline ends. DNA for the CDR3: TGTGCCGCCCCCACGACCGAGAACTATGGCTACACCTTC. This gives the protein CAAPTTENYGYTF.

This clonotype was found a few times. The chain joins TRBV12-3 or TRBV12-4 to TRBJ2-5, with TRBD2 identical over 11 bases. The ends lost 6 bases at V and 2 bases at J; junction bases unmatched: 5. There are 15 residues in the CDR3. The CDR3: CASSVSGGEQETQYF. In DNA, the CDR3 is TGTGCCAGCAGCGTTAGCGGGGGGGAGCAAGAGACCCAGTACTTC.

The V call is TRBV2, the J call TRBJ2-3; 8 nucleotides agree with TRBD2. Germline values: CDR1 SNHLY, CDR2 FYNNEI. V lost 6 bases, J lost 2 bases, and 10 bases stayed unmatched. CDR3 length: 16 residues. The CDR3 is CASSPGTSIPTDTQYF. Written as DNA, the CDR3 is TGTGCCAGCAGCCCCGGGACTAGTATTCCCACAGATACGCAGTATTTT.

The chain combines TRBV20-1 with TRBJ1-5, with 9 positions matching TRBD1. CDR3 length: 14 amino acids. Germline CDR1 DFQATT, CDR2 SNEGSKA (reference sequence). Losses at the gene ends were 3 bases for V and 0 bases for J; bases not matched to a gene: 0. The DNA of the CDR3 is TGCAGTGCTAGGACAGGGGGTAGCAATCAGCCCCAGCATTTT. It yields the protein CSARTGGSNQPQHF.

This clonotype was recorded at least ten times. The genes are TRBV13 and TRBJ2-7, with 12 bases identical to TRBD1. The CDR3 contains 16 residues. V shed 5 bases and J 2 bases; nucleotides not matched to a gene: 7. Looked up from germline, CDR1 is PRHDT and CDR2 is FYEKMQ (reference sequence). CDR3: CASSIRRDRGPYEQYF. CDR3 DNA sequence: TGTGCCAGCAGCATCCGCCGGGACAGGGGGCCCTACGAGCAGTACTTC.

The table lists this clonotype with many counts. As DNA, the CDR3 is TGCGCCAGCAAGCGCTCACGTCTATACAATGAGCAGTTCTTC. Amino acid sequence: CASKRSRLYNEQFF. This chain connects TRBV5-1 to TRBJ2-1; D is undetermined. Trimming took 6 bases from V and 4 from J, leaving 14 bases between them. Germline CDR1 SGHRS, CDR2 YFSETQ. The CDR3 is 14 amino acids.

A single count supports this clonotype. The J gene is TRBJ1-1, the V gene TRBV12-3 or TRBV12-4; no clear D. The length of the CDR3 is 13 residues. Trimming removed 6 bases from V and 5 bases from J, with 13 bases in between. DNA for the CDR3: TGTGCCAGCAGCCGGGTTTCGGAGACTGAAGCTTTCTTT. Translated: CASSRVSETEAFF.

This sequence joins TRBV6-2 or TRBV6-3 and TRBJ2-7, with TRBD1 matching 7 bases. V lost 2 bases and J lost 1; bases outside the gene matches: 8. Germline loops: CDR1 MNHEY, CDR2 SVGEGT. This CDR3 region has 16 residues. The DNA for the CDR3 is TGTGCCAGCAGTTACGCTCTGGGACAGTCATCCTACGAGCAGTACTTC. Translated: CASSYALGQSSYEQYF.

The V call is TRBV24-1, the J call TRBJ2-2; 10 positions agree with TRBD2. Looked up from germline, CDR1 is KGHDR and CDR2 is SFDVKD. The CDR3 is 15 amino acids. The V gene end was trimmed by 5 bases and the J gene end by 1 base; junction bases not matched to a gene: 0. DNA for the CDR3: TGTGCCACCAGTGGACTAGCGGGGAACACCGGGGAGCTGTTTTTT. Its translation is CATSGLAGNTGELFF.

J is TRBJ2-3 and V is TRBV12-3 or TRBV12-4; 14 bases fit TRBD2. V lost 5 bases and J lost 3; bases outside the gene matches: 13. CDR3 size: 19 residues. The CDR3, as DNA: TGTGCCAGCAGTCTCGGGACTAGCGGGGGCTGGGGCACGACAGATACGCAGTATTTT. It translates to CASSLGTSGGWGTTDTQYF.

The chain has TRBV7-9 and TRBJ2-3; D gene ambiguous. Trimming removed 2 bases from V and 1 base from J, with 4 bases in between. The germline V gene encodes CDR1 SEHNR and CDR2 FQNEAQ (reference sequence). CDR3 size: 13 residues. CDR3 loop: CASSLMGTDTQYF. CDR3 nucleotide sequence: TGTGCCAGCAGCTTAATGGGCACAGATACGCAGTATTTT.

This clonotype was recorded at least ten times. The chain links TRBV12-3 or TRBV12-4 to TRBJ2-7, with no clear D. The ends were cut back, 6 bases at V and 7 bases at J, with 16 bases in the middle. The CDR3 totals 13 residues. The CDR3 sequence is CASSLQGSGEQYF. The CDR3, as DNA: TGTGCCAGCAGCCTGCAAGGCTCTGGGGAGCAGTACTTC.

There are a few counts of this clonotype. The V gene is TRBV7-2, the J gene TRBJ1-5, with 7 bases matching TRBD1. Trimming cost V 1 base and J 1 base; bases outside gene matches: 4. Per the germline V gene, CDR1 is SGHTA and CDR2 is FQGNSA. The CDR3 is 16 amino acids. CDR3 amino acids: CASSLETGLSNQPQHF. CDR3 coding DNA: TGTGCCAGCAGCTTAGAGACAGGGTTGAGCAATCAGCCCCAGCATTTT.

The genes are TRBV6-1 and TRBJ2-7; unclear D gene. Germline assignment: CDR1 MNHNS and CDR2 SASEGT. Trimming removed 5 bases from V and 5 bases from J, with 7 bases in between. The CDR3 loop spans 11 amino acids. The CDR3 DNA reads TGTGCCAGCAGTATGCTCCACGAGCAGTACTTC. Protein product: CASSMLHEQYF.

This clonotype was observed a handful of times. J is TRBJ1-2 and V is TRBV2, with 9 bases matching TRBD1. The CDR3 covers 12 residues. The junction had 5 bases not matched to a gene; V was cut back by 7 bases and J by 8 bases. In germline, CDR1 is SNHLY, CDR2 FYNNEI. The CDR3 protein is CASTQQGAGYTF. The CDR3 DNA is TGTGCCAGCACCCAACAGGGGGCCGGCTACACCTTC.

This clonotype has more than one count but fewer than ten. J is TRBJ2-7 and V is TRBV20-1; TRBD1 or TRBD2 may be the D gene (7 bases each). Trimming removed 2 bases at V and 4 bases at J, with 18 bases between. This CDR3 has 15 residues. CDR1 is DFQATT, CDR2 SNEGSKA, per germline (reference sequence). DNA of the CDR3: TGCAGTGCTAGAAGACCAGGGGGGGGGCTTTACGAGCAGTACTTC. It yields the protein CSARRPGGGLYEQYF.

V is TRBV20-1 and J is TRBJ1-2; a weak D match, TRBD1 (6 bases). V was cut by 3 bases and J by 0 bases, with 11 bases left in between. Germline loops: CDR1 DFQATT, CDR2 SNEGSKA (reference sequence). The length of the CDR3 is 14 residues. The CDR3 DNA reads TGCAGTGCTAGCCCGACAGGAGCTAACTATGGCTACACCTTC. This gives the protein CSASPTGANYGYTF.

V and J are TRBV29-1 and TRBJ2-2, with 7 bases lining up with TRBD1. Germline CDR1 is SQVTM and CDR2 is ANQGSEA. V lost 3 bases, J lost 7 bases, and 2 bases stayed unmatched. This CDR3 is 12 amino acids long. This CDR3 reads CSVEAGGGELFF. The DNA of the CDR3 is TGCAGCGTTGAGGCAGGGGGCGGGGAGCTGTTTTTT.

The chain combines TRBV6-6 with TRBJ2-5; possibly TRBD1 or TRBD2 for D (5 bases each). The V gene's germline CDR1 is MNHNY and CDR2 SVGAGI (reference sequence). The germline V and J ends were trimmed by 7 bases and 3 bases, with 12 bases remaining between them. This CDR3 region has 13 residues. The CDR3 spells CASKNMGEETQYF. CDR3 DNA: TGTGCCAGCAAAAACATGGGGGAAGAGACCCAGTACTTC.

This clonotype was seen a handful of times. The CDR3, as DNA: TGCAGCGTTCGCCAGGGGACAGGGGGGTACGAGCAGTACTTC. Translated, it gives CSVRQGTGGYEQYF. The chain has TRBV29-1 and TRBJ2-5; TRBD1 matches at 11 bases. The assigned J gene may be wrong: the sequence end matches TRBJ2-7 better. Looked up from germline, CDR1 is SQVTM and CDR2 is ANQGSEA. The CDR3 covers 14 residues.

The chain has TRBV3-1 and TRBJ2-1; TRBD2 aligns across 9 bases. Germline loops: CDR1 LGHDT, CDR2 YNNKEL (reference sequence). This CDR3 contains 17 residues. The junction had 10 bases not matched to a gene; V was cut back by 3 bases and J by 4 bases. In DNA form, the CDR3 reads TGTGCCAGCAGCCACTCCGTTGCGAGCGGGGGGTACAATGAGCAGTTCTTC. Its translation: CASSHSVASGGYNEQFF.

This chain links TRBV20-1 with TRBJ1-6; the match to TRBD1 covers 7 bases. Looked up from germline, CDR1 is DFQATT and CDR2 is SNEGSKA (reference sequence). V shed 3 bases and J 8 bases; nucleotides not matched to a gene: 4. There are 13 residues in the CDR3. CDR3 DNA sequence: TGCAGTGCTAGGGGAGGGGGCCATTCACCCCTCCACTTT. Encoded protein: CSARGGGHSPLHF.

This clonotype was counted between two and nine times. Here the CDR3 reads CASSQEVFNSPLHF. DNA of the CDR3: TGCGCCAGCAGCCAAGAGGTCTTTAATTCACCCCTCCACTTT. The chain uses TRBV4-3 and TRBJ1-6, with no clear D. Deletions cut 0 bases from V and 6 bases from J, with 6 bases between. This CDR3 is 14 amino acids long. Germline CDR1 is LGHNA and CDR2 is YSLEER.

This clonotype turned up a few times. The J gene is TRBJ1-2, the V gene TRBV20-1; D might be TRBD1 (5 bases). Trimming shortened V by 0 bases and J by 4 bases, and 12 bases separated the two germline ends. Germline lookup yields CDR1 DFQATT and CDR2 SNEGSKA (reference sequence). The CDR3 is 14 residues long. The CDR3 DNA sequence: TGCAGTGCTAGAGATCTGGGACTCGTCTATGGCTACACCTTC. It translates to CSARDLGLVYGYTF.

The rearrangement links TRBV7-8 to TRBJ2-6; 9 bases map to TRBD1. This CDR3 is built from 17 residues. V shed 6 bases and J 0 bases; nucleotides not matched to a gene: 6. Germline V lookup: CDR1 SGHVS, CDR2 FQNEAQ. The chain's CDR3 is CASSFPGQGSGANVLTF. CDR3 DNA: TGTGCCAGCAGTTTCCCGGGACAGGGCTCTGGGGCCAACGTCCTGACTTTC. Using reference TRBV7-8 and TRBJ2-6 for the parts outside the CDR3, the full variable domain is GAGVSQSPRYKVAKRGQDVALRCDPISGHVSLFWYQQALGQGPEFLTYFQNEAQLDKSGLPSDRFFAERPEGSVSTLKIQRTQQEDSAVYLCASSFPGQGSGANVLTFGAGSRLTVL.